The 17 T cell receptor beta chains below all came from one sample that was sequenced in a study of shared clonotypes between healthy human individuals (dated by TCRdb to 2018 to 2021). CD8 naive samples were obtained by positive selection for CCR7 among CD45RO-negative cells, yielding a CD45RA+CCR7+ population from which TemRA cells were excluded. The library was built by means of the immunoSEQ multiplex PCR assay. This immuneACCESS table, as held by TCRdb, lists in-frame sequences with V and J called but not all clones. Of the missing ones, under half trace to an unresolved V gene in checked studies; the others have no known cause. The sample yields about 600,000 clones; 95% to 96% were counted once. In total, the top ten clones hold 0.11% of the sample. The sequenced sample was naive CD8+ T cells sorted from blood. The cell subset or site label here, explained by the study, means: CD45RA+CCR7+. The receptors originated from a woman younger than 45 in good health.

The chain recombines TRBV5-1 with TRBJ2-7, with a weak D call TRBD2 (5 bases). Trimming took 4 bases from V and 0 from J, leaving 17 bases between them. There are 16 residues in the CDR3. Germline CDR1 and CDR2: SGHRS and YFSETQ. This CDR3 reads CASSPRVALSSYEQYF. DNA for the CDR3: TGCGCCAGCAGCCCGAGGGTAGCGCTGAGCTCCTACGAGCAGTACTTC.

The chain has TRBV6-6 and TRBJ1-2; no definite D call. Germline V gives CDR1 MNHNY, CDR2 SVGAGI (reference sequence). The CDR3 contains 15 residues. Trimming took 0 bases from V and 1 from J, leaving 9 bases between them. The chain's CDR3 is CASSYSTDDNYGYTF. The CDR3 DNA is TGTGCCAGCAGTTACTCTACGGATGATAACTATGGCTACACCTTC.

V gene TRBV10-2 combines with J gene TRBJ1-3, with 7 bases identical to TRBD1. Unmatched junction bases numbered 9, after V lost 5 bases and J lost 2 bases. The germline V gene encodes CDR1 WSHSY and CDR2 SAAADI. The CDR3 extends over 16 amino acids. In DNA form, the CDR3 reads TGCGCCAGCAGTCCCCACCGGACAGGTGCTGGAAACACCATATATTTT. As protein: CASSPHRTGAGNTIYF.

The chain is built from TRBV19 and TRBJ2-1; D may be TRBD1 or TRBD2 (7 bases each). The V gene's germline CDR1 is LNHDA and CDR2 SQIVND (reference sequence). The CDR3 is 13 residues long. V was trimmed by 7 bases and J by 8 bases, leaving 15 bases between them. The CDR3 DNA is TGTGCCAGTAAGGGGGCGGGGGCCGATGAGCAGTTCTTC. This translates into CASKGAGADEQFF. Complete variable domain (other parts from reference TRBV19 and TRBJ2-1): DGGITQSPKYLFRKEGQNVTLSCEQNLNHDAMYWYRQDPGQGLRLIYYSQIVNDFQKGDIAEGYSVSREKKESFPLTVTSAQKNPTAFYLCASKGAGADEQFFGPGTRLTVL.

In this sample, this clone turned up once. CDR3 DNA sequence: TGTGCCAGCAGCTCGCCCTTCGGGGCCCGGAGCTCCTACGAGCAGTACTTC. Amino acid sequence: CASSSPFGARSSYEQYF. The chain is built from TRBV5-4 and TRBJ2-7; possibly TRBD1 or TRBD2 for D (5 bases each). Between the trimmed V and J ends, which lost 3 bases and 0 bases, there was a span of 19 bases. The germline V gene encodes CDR1 SGHNT and CDR2 YYREEE (reference sequence). The CDR3 is made up of 17 amino acids.

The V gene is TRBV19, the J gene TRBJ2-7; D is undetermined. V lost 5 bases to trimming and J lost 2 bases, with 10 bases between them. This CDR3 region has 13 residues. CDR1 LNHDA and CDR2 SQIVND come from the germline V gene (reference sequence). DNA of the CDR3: TGTGCCAGTAGTCCTCAGGTAACCTACGAGCAGTACTTC. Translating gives CASSPQVTYEQYF.

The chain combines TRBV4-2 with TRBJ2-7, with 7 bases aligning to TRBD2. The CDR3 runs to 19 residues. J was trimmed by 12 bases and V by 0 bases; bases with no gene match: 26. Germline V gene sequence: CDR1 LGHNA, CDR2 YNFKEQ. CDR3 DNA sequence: TGTGCCAGCAGCCAAGAGGGGATCGGGGGGTCCCGTCCCCCTAATGGTTGGTACTTC. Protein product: CASSQEGIGGSRPPNGWYF.

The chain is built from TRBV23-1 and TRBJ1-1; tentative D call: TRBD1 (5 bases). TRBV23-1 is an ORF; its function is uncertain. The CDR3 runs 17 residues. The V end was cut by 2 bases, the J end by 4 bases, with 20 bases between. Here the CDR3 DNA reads TGCGCCAGCAGTCAAGAGATCGTCAGGGCCTGGTTCACTGAAGCTTTCTTT. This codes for CASSQEIVRAWFTEAFF.

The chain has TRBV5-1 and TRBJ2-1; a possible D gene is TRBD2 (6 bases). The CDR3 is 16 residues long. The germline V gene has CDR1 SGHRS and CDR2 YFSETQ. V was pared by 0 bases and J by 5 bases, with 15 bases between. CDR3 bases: TGCGCCAGCAGCTTGGGAGCGCCCGGGGGAAACAATGAGCAGTTCTTC. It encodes CASSLGAPGGNNEQFF.

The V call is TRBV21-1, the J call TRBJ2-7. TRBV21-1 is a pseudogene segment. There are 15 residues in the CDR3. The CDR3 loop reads CASTARTLGPYEQYF. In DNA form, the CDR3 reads TGTGCCAGCACTGCCCGGACCCTCGGGCCCTACGAGCAGTACTTC.

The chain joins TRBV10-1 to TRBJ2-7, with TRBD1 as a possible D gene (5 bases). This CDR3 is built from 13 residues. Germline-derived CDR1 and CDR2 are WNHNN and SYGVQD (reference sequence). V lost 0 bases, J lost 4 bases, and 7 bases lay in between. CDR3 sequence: CASSESGVYEQYF. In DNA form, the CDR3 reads TGCGCCAGCAGTGAGTCAGGGGTTTACGAGCAGTACTTC.

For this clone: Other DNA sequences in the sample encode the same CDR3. CDR3 loop: CASSEGGSYYEQYF. The CDR3 nucleotides are TGTGCCAGCAGTGAAGGGGGGAGCTACTACGAGCAGTACTTC. The rearrangement joins TRBV6-1 to TRBJ2-7; either TRBD1 or TRBD2 may supply D (5 bases each). This CDR3 contains 14 residues. V lost 1 base to trimming and J lost 3 bases, with 10 bases between them. CDR1 is MNHNS and CDR2 is SASEGT in the germline V gene.

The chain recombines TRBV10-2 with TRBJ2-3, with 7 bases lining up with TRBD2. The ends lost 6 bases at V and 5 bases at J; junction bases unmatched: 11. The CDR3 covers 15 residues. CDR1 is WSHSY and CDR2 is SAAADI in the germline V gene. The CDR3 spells CASSGTGLRGDTQYF. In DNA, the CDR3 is TGCGCCAGCAGCGGCACGGGACTACGGGGAGATACGCAGTATTTT.

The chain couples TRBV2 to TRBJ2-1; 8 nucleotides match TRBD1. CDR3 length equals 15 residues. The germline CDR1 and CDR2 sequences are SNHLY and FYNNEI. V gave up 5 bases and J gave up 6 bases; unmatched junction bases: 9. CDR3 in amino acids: CASSFRQGTSNEQFF. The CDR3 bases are TGTGCCAGCAGTTTCAGACAGGGGACAAGCAATGAGCAGTTCTTC.

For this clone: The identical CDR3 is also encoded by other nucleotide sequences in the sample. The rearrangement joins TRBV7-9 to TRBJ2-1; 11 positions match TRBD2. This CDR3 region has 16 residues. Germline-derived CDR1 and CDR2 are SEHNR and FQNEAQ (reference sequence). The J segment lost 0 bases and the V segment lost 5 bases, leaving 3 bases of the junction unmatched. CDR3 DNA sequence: TGTGCCAGCAGCGGGACTAGCGGTAGCTCCTACAATGAGCAGTTCTTC. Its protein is CASSGTSGSSYNEQFF.

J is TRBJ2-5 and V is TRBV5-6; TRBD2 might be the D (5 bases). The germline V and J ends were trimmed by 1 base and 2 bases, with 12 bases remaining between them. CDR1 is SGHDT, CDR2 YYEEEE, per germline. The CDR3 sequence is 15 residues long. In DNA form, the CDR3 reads TGTGCCAGCAGCTTGTTTGACGGAGGACAAGAGACCCAGTACTTC. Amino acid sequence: CASSLFDGGQETQYF. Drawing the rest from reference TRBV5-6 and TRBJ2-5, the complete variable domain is DAGVTQSPTHLIKTRGQQVTLRCSPKSGHDTVSWYQQALGQGPQFIFQYYEEEERQRGNFPDRFSGHQFPNYSSELNVNALLLGDSALYLCASSLFDGGQETQYFGPGTRLLVL.

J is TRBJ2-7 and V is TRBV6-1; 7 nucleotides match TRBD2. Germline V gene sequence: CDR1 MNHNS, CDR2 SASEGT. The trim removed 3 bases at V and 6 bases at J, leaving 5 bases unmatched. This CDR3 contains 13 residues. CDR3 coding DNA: TGTGCCAGCAGTGACCTACTAGCGTCCGAGCAGTACTTC. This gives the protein CASSDLLASEQYF.